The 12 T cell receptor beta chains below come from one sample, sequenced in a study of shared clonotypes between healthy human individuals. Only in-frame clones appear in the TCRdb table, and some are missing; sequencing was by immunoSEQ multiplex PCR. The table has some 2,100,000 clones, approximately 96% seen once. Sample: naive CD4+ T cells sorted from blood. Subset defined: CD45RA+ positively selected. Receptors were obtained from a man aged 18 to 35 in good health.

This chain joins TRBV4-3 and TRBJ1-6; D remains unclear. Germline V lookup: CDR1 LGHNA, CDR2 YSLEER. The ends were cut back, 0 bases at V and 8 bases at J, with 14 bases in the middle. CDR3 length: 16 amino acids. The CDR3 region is CASSQDLSQNYSPLHF. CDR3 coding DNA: TGCGCCAGCAGCCAAGATCTCAGCCAGAATTATTCACCCCTCCACTTT.

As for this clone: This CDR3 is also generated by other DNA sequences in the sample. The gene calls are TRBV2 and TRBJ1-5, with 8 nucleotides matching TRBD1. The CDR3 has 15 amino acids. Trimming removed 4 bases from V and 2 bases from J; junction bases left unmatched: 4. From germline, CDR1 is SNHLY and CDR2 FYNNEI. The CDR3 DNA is TGTGCCAGCAGTGGTCCGGGACAGGGCAATCAGCCCCAGCATTTT. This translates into CASSGPGQGNQPQHF. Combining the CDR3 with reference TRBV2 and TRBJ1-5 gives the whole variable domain EPEVTQTPSHQVTQMGQEVILRCVPISNHLYFYWYRQILGQKVEFLVSFYNNEISEKSEIFDDQFSVERPDGSNFTLKIRSTKLEDSAMYFCASSGPGQGNQPQHFGDGTRLSIL.

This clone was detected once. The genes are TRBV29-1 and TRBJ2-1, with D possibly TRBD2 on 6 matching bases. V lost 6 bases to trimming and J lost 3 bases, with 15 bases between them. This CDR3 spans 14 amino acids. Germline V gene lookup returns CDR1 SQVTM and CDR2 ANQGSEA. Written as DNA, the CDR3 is TGCAGCGTGAAAGCCGGGACTGACTACAATGAGCAGTTCTTC. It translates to CSVKAGTDYNEQFF.

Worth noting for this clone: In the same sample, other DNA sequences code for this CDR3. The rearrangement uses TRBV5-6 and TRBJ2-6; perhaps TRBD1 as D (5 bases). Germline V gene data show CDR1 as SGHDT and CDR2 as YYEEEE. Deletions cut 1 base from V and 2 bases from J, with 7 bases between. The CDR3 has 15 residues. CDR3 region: CASSLWGAGANVLTF. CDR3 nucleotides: TGTGCCAGCAGCTTGTGGGGCGCTGGGGCCAACGTCCTGACTTTC.

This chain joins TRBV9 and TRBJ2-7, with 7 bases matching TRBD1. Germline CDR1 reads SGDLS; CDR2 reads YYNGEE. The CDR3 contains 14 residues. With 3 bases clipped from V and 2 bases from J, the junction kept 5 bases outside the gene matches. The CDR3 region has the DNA TGTGCCAGCAGCGCCCGGGACAGTACCTACGAGCAGTACTTC. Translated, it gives CASSARDSTYEQYF.

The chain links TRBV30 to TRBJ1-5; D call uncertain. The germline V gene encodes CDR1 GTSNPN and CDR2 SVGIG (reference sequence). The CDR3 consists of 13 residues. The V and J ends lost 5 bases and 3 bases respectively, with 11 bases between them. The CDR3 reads CAWGVPVNQPQHF. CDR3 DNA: TGTGCCTGGGGGGTACCCGTCAATCAGCCCCAGCATTTT.

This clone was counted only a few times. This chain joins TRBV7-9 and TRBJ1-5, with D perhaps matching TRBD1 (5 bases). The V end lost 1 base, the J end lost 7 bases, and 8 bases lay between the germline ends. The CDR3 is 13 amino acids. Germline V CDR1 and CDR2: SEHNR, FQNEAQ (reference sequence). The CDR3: CASSLGDVQPQHF. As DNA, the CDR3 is TGTGCCAGCAGCTTAGGGGACGTGCAGCCCCAGCATTTT. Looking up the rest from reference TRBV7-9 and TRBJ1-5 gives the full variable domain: DTGVSQNPRHKITKRGQNVTFRCDPISEHNRLYWYRQTLGQGPEFLTYFQNEAQLEKSRLLSDRFSAERPKGSFSTLEIQRTEQGDSAMYLCASSLGDVQPQHFGDGTRLSIL.

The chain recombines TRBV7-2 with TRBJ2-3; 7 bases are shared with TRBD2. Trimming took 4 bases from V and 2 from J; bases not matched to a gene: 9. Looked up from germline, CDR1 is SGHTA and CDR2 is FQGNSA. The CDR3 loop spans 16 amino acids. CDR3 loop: CASSSLLLAYTDTQYF. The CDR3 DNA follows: TGTGCCAGCAGCTCCCTCCTACTAGCGTACACAGATACGCAGTATTTT. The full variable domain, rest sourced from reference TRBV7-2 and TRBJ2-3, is GAGVSQSPSNKVTEKGKDVELRCDPISGHTALYWYRQSLGQGLEFLIYFQGNSAPDKSGLPSDRFSAERTGGSVSTLTIQRTQQEDSAVYLCASSSLLLAYTDTQYFGPGTRLTVL.

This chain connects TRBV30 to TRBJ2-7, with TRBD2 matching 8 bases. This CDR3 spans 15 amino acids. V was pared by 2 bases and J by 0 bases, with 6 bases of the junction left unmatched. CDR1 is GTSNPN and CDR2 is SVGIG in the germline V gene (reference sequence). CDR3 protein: CAWSRGSGSSYEQYF. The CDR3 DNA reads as TGTGCCTGGAGTCGTGGGAGCGGGAGCTCCTACGAGCAGTACTTC.

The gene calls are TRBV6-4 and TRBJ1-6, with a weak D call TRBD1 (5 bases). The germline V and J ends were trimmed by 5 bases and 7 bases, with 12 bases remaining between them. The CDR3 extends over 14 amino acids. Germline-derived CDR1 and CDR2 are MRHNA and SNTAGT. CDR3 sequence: CASSSTGANSPLHF. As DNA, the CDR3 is TGTGCCAGCAGTTCAACAGGAGCCAATTCACCCCTCCACTTT.

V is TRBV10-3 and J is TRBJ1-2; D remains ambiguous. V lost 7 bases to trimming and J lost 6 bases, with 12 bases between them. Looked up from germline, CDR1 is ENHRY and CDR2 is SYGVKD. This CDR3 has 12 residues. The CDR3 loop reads CAIKAEGNGYTF. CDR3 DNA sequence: TGTGCCATCAAGGCCGAAGGGAATGGCTACACCTTC.

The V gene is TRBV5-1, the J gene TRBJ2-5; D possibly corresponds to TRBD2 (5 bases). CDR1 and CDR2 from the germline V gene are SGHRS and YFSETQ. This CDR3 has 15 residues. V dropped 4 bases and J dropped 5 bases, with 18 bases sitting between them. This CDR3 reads CASSPVAGRSETQYF. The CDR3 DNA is TGCGCCAGCAGCCCGGTTGCGGGTAGGAGCGAGACCCAGTACTTC.